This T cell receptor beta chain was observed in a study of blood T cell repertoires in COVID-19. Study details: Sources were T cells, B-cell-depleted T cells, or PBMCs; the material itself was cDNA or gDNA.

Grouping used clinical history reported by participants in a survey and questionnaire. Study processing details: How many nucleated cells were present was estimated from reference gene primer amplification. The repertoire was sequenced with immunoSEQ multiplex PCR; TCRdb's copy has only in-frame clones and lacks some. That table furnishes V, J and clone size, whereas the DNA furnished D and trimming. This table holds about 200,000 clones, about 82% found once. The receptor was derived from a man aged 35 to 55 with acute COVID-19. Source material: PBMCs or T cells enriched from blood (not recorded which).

CDR3 in amino acids: CASRLSVVRDTNYEQYF. CDR3 nucleotides: TGTGCAAGTCGCCTATCGGTAGTCCGAGACACAAACTACGAGCAGTACTTC. The chain links TRBV12-2 to TRBJ2-7; the DNA was not compared with TRBD1, the D call given in the table. TRBV12-2 is a pseudogene. This CDR3 is 17 amino acids long.